This T cell receptor beta chain comes out of a study of T cell repertoires in cytomegalovirus infection. About the research overall: An indication of both CMV infection and matching HLA type came from public TCR beta signatures. Points from the study as a whole: In two of eight donors, the top clonotype was HLA-C-restricted CMV-specific.

TCRdb reprocessed the reads with MiXCR, giving one entry per CDR3 protein. The sample has around 100,000 distinct CDR3 sequences; 35% to 50% are singletons. The CDR3 contains 14 residues. Trimming took off 5 bases at V and 1 base at J, with 12 bases between the two ends. Germline CDR1 is SGHVS and CDR2 is FQNEAQ. A word on this clonotype: No antigen is known for it.

This TCR was recovered from a human donor in good health (CMV status not recorded). Some clones in this sample may be carry-over from other donors' samples. The material was CD8+ T cells from cultured PBMCs, obtained from culture after CMV antigen stimulation. The genes are TRBV7-8 and TRBJ2-7; D is ambiguous. CDR3 nucleotide sequence: TGTGCCAGCAGCCATCTTTCAGGTTCCTACGAGCAGTACTTC. Its translation: CASSHLSGSYEQYF.